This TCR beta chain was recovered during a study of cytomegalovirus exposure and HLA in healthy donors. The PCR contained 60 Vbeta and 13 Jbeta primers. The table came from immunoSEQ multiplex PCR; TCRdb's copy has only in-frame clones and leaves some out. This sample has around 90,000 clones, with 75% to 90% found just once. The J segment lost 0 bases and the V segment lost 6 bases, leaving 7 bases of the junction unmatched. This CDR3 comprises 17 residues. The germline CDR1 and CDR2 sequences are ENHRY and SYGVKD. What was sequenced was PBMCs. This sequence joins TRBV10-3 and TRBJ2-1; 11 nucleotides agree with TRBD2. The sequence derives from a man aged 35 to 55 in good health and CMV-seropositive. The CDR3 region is CAIRDSGRGSSYNEQFF. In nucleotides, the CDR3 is TGTGCCATCAGGGATAGCGGGAGGGGGAGCTCCTACAATGAGCAGTTCTTC.